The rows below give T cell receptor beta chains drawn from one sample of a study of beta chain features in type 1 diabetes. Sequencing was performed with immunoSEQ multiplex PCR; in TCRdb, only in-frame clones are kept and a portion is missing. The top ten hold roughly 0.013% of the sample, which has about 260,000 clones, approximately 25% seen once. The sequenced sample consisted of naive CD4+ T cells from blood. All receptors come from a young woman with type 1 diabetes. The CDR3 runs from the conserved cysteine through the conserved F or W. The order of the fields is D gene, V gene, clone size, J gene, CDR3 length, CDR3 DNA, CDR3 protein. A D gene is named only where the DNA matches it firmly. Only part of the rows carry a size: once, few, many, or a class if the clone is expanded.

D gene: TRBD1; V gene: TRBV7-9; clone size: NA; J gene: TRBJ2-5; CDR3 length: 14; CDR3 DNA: TGTGCCAGCAGCTCCAGGACAGGGTTGGAGACCCAGTACTTC; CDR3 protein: CASSSRTGLETQYF
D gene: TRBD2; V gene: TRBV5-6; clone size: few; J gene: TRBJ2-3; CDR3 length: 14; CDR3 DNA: TGTGCCAGCAGTACGGGACTAGTTTCAGATACGCAGTATTTT; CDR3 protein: CASSTGLVSDTQYF
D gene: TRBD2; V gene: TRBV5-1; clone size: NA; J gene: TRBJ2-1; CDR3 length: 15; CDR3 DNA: TGCGCCAGCAGCCTACTAGCGGGAGGTATCAATGAGCAGTTCTTC; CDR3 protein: CASSLLAGGINEQFF
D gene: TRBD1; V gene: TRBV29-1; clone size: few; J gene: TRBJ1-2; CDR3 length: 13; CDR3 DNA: TGCAGCGCCCGGTCCGGGACAGGGGGAGGCTACACCTTC; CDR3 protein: CSARSGTGGGYTF
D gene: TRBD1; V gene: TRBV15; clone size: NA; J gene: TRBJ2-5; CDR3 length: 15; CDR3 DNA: TGTGCCACCAGCAGAGACCTGACAGGGAAAGAGACCCAGTACTTC; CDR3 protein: CATSRDLTGKETQYF
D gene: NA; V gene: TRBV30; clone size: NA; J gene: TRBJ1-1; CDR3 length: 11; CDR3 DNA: TGTGCCTACAGGGTAGGGGGTGTAGCTTTCTTT; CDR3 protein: CAYRVGGVAFF
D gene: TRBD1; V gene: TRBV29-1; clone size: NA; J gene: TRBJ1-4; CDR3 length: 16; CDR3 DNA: TGCAGCGTTGAGATGGTGGACAGGGGAACTAATGAAAAACTGTTTTTT; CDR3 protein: CSVEMVDRGTNEKLFF
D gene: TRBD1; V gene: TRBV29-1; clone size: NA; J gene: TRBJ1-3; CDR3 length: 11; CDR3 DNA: TGCAGCGTGGACAGGGAGGGAACCATATATTTT; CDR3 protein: CSVDREGTIYF
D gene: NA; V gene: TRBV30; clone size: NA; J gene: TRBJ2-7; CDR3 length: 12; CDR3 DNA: TGTGCCTGGAGCATCAACAGGGACGAGCAGTACTTC; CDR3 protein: CAWSINRDEQYF
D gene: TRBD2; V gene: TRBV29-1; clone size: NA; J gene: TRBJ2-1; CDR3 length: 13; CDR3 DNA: TGCAGCGTTAGCGGGAGGGCCTACAATGAGCAGTTCTTC; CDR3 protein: CSVSGRAYNEQFF
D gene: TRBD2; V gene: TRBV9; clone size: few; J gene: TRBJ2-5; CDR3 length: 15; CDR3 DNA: TGTGCCAGCGGACCAGTGGCGGGAGGAGGAGAGACCCAGTACTTC; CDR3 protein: CASGPVAGGGETQYF
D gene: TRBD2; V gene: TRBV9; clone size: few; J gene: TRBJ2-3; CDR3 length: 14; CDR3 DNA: TGTGCCAGCAGCCCTAGCGGGAGGGCCGATACGCAGTATTTT; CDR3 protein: CASSPSGRADTQYF
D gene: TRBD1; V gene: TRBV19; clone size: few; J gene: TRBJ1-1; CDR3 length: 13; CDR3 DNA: TGTGCCAGCCGCGGACAGGCAAACACTGAAGCTTTCTTT; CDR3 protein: CASRGQANTEAFF
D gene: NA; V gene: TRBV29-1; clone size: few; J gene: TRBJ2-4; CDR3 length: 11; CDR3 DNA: TGCAGCGTTGTGGGCGTAAGCATTCAGTACTTC; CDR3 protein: CSVVGVSIQYF
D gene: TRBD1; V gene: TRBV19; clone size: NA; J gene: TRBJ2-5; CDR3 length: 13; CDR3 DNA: TGTGCCGCCTCACAGGGGGCGTTGGCGACCCAGTACTTC; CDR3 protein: CAASQGALATQYF